The next 19 T cell receptor beta chains were all read from a single sample in a study of beta chain features in type 1 diabetes. Expressed TCRB transcripts were sequenced after all isolated RNA was converted to cDNA. The data were produced by immunoSEQ multiplex PCR, yet TCRdb's version contains in-frame clones alone and is incomplete. Counted here are hundreds of thousands of clones, roughly a sixth occurring once; the ten biggest clones make up about 0.086%. The sample comprised naive CD4+ T cells from blood. The receptors were sampled from a man aged 18 to 30 in good health.

The gene calls are TRBV28 and TRBJ2-2, with a weak D call TRBD2 (6 bases). The CDR3 length is 12 residues. Trimming removed 5 bases at V and 9 bases at J, with 10 bases between. CDR1 and CDR2 (germline): MDHEN, SYDVKM. Here the CDR3 DNA reads TGTGCCAGCAGTGGCGGGGATTGGGAGCTGTTTTTT. This codes for CASSGGDWELFF.

This clone appeared a few times. Different DNA sequences within this sample yield the same CDR3. The V and J genes are TRBV18 and TRBJ2-5; unclear D gene. Germline values: CDR1 KGHSH, CDR2 LQKENI. V was shortened by 3 bases and J by 5 bases, with 7 bases between the two germline ends. This CDR3 comprises 12 residues. Here the CDR3 DNA reads TGTGCCAGCTCACCCACCGGCGAGACCCAGTACTTC. Its protein product is CASSPTGETQYF.

This clone was seen only a few times. The sample carries other DNA sequences with the same CDR3. The V call is TRBV29-1, the J call TRBJ2-7, with D perhaps TRBD1 (5 bases). Trimming removed 4 bases at V and 6 bases at J, with 7 bases between. This CDR3 has 10 residues. Germline CDR1 and CDR2: SQVTM and ANQGSEA. The CDR3 protein is CSVAGLEQYF. Written as DNA, the CDR3 is TGCAGCGTTGCAGGGCTCGAGCAGTACTTC.

The sample holds a few counts of this clone. V usage is TRBV30 and J usage is TRBJ2-1, with D tentatively TRBD2 (6 bases). V gave up 4 bases and J gave up 4 bases, with 17 bases separating them. Germline V lookup: CDR1 GTSNPN, CDR2 SVGIG (reference sequence). This CDR3 region has 15 residues. The CDR3 bases are TGTGCCTGGACCCGGGACTTACAACCTTACAATGAGCAGTTCTTC. Amino acid sequence: CAWTRDLQPYNEQFF.

This clone turned up a few times. The chain uses TRBV5-1 and TRBJ2-3; TRBD1 agrees at 11 bases. This CDR3 is built from 19 residues. V lost 3 bases and J lost 3; bases outside the gene matches: 15. Germline V gene sequence: CDR1 SGHRS, CDR2 YFSETQ. The CDR3 region is CASSSDRGHLTQPTDTQYF. The CDR3 coding sequence is TGCGCCAGCAGCTCGGACAGGGGGCACCTCACCCAACCTACAGATACGCAGTATTTT.

In this sample, this clone turned up a few times. V gene TRBV5-1 combines with J gene TRBJ2-3; D possibly corresponds to TRBD2 (5 bases). The length of the CDR3 is 16 residues. Trimming cost V 0 bases and J 1 base, with 12 bases left between them. Germline V gene lookup returns CDR1 SGHRS and CDR2 YFSETQ. The chain's CDR3 is CASSLEAGWGTDTQYF. Here the CDR3 DNA reads TGCGCCAGCAGCTTGGAGGCGGGCTGGGGCACAGATACGCAGTATTTT. The entire variable domain, with the rest obtained from reference TRBV5-1 and TRBJ2-3, is as follows: KAGVTQTPRYLIKTRGQQVTLSCSPISGHRSVSWYQQTPGQGLQFLFEYFSETQRNKGNFPGRFSGRQFSNSRSEMNVSTLELGDSALYLCASSLEAGWGTDTQYFGPGTRLTVL.

This chain joins TRBV28 and TRBJ1-1; TRBD1 matches at 12 bases. Germline CDR1 and CDR2: MDHEN and SYDVKM. This CDR3 has 17 amino acids. J gave up 5 bases and V 10 bases, and 17 bases lay outside the gene matches. Here the CDR3 DNA reads TGTGCCACGCATGGTACCGGGACAGGGGGCTCTTGGACTGAAGCTTTCTTT. Translated: CATHGTGTGGSWTEAFF. The full variable domain, with the rest looked up from reference TRBV28 and TRBJ1-1, is DVKVTQSSRYLVKRTGEKVFLECVQDMDHENMFWYRQDPGLGLRLIYFSYDVKMKEKGDIPEGYSVSREKKERFSLILESASTNQTSMYLCATHGTGTGGSWTEAFFGQGTRLTVV.

This rearrangement joins TRBV5-4 to TRBJ1-2; 12 nucleotides match TRBD1. J gave up 8 bases and V 4 bases, and 9 bases lay outside the gene matches. This CDR3 is built from 15 residues. CDR1 and CDR2 (germline): SGHNT, YYREEE (reference sequence). In DNA form, the CDR3 reads TGTGCCAGCAGCATCCGGGACAGGGGGCTTCTAGGCTACACCTTC. Translating it yields CASSIRDRGLLGYTF.

J is TRBJ2-7 and V is TRBV4-2; D remains unclear. Germline CDR1 and CDR2: LGHNA and YNFKEQ. The CDR3 runs 15 residues. Trimming pared 1 base from V and 5 bases from J, leaving 15 bases between. The CDR3 loop reads CASSQAKAYFDEQYF. DNA for the CDR3: TGTGCCAGCAGCCAAGCAAAGGCTTATTTCGACGAGCAGTACTTC.

This clone has more than one count but fewer than ten. The chain is built from TRBV15 and TRBJ2-7; D gene uncertain. The CDR3 totals 15 residues. Looked up from germline, CDR1 is LNHNV and CDR2 is YYDKDF (reference sequence). Trimming pared 0 bases from V and 1 base from J, leaving 10 bases between. DNA of the CDR3: TGTGCCACCAGCAGAGAATCAGTGCCGTCCTACGAGCAGTACTTC. As protein: CATSRESVPSYEQYF.

The V and J genes are TRBV5-4 and TRBJ2-5; 9 positions agree with TRBD1. J was trimmed by 5 bases and V by 4 bases; bases with no gene match: 6. The CDR3 length is 14 residues. From germline, CDR1 is SGHNT and CDR2 YYREEE (reference sequence). DNA for the CDR3: TGTGCCAGCAGCCCGGACAGGGGTCGGGAGACCCAGTACTTC. Translation: CASSPDRGRETQYF.

This clone has more than one count but fewer than ten. The V and J genes are TRBV15 and TRBJ2-3; 8 bases match TRBD1. With V trimmed by 5 bases and J by 1 base, 5 bases remained unmatched. The CDR3 totals 15 residues. CDR1 is LNHNV and CDR2 is YYDKDF in the germline V gene (reference sequence). The DNA of the CDR3 is TGTGCCACCAGCCTCGGACAGGGACGCACAGATACGCAGTATTTT. The encoded protein is CATSLGQGRTDTQYF.

This clone was detected a few times. The chain couples TRBV6-5 to TRBJ1-2, with D hard to call. V was clipped by 6 bases and J by 2 bases, with 16 bases between them. CDR1 is MNHEY and CDR2 is SVGAGI in the germline V gene. The CDR3 length is 15 residues. The CDR3 sequence: CASSLHLAGNYGYTF. CDR3 coding DNA: TGTGCCAGCAGCCTCCACCTCGCGGGGAACTATGGCTACACCTTC.

CDR3 amino acids: CSVDFRWVSTDTQYF. DNA of the CDR3: TGCAGCGTTGACTTTCGCTGGGTCAGCACAGATACGCAGTATTTT. V is TRBV29-1 and J is TRBJ2-3; no definite D call. CDR1 and CDR2 (germline): SQVTM, ANQGSEA. The V end lost 3 bases, the J end lost 0 bases, and 13 bases lay between the germline ends. The CDR3 is 15 amino acids.

This clone came up a few times. This rearrangement joins TRBV5-4 to TRBJ2-3, with D tentatively TRBD1 (6 bases). The V gene's germline CDR1 is SGHNT and CDR2 YYREEE (reference sequence). This CDR3 is 13 amino acids long. The V gene lost 3 bases and the J gene lost 1 base, with 6 bases spanning the gap. The CDR3 DNA sequence: TGTGCCAGCAGCTCAGGGGGCACAGATACGCAGTATTTT. Encoded protein: CASSSGGTDTQYF.

V and J are TRBV7-2 and TRBJ2-3; a possible D gene is TRBD2 (5 bases). In germline, CDR1 is SGHTA, CDR2 FQGNSA. The CDR3 loop spans 17 amino acids. The V gene lost 2 bases and the J gene lost 0 bases, with 15 bases spanning the gap. CDR3 residues: CASSLNFWGVSTDTQYF. CDR3 DNA sequence: TGTGCCAGCAGCTTAAATTTTTGGGGAGTTAGCACAGATACGCAGTATTTT.

The chain employs TRBV7-8 and TRBJ2-1; 8 nucleotides line up with TRBD1. Germline CDR1 SGHVS, CDR2 FQNEAQ. J was trimmed by 7 bases and V by 3 bases; bases with no gene match: 8. CDR3 size: 15 residues. CDR3 sequence: CASSFGQGTTNEQFF. CDR3 nucleotide sequence: TGTGCCAGCAGCTTCGGACAGGGCACGACTAATGAGCAGTTCTTC.

The V call is TRBV15, the J call TRBJ2-5; D perhaps matches TRBD1 (6 bases). The J call is in doubt because the DNA end fits TRBJ2-7 better. From germline, CDR1 is LNHNV and CDR2 YYDKDF (reference sequence). The CDR3 runs to 12 residues. This CDR3 is CATSRDRGEQYF. The CDR3 DNA is TGTGCCACCAGCAGGGACAGAGGCGAGCAGTACTTC.

The V call is TRBV27, the J call TRBJ2-1, with 8 bases fitting TRBD1. Trimming removed 4 bases from V and 2 bases from J; junction bases left unmatched: 7. The length of the CDR3 is 16 residues. Germline lookup yields CDR1 MNHEY and CDR2 SMNVEV (reference sequence). CDR3 nucleotide sequence: TGTGCCAGCAGTTCCTCCGGGACAGGCGCCTACAATGAGCAGTTCTTC. Its translation: CASSSSGTGAYNEQFF.